The 10 T cell receptor beta chains reported below all come from one sample, sequenced in a study of cytomegalovirus exposure and HLA in healthy donors. This PCR relied on a set of 60 Vbeta primers and 13 Jbeta primers. Only in-frame clones appear in the TCRdb table, and some are missing; sequencing was by immunoSEQ multiplex PCR. The sample comprises just over 150,000 clones, about 80% of which are singletons, and approximately 2% rests with the top ten. The sample was PBMCs. The receptors come from a female donor in good health and CMV-seronegative.

Points on this clone: Other DNA sequences of this sample code for an identical CDR3. The rearrangement uses TRBV30 and TRBJ2-3; possibly TRBD2 for D (6 bases). Germline-derived CDR1 and CDR2 are GTSNPN and SVGIG (reference sequence). The CDR3 sequence is 13 residues long. V lost 4 bases and J lost 6, with 14 bases in between. CDR3 sequence: CAWTGTSSDTQYF. The CDR3 nucleotides are TGTGCCTGGACAGGGACTTCTTCGGATACGCAGTATTTT.

In its sample, this clone was seen a few times. The rearrangement uses TRBV6-5 and TRBJ1-5; D unresolved. This CDR3 spans 14 amino acids. Germline V gives CDR1 MNHEY, CDR2 SVGAGI. Trimming cost V 0 bases and J 7 bases, with 10 bases left between them. Here the CDR3 reads CASSYSVSGQPQHF. CDR3 DNA sequence: TGTGCCAGCAGTTACTCGGTATCGGGACAGCCCCAGCATTTT.

The chain has TRBV30 and TRBJ2-5, with 13 bases lining up with TRBD2. Trimming took 7 bases from V and 4 from J; bases not matched to a gene: 15. Germline V lookup: CDR1 GTSNPN, CDR2 SVGIG (reference sequence). The CDR3 loop spans 17 amino acids. This CDR3 reads CASRTSGRGGMGETQYF. The CDR3 DNA reads TGTGCCTCTCGGACTAGCGGGAGAGGGGGCATGGGAGAGACCCAGTACTTC.

The chain is built from TRBV29-1 and TRBJ1-1; possibly TRBD1 for D (5 bases). Germline CDR1 SQVTM, CDR2 ANQGSEA. This CDR3 is 13 amino acids long. Trimming cost V 4 bases and J 5 bases, with 14 bases left between them. CDR3 in amino acids: CSVGMGGVTEAFF. The CDR3 DNA reads as TGCAGCGTTGGGATGGGAGGGGTAACTGAAGCTTTCTTT.

A remark on this clone: This specimen includes other DNA sequences encoding the same CDR3. The chain recombines TRBV11-2 with TRBJ1-2; D ambiguous. CDR3 length: 13 residues. Trimming shortened V by 0 bases and J by 4 bases, and 6 bases separated the two germline ends. Per germline, CDR1 SGHAT and CDR2 FQNNGV. The CDR3 region has the DNA TGTGCCAGCAGCTTAGATCGGGTCTATGGCTACACCTTC. It encodes CASSLDRVYGYTF. The whole variable domain, filled in from reference TRBV11-2 and TRBJ1-2, reads EAGVAQSPRYKIIEKRQSVAFWCNPISGHATLYWYQQILGQGPKLLIQFQNNGVVDDSQLPKDRFSAERLKGVDSTLKIQPAKLEDSAVYLCASSLDRVYGYTFGSGTRLTVV.

This sequence joins TRBV30 and TRBJ2-2, with TRBD1 matching 9 bases. CDR3 size: 14 residues. Germline loops: CDR1 GTSNPN, CDR2 SVGIG (reference sequence). Unmatched junction bases numbered 5, after V lost 3 bases and J lost 6 bases. For the CDR3, the DNA is TGTGCCTGGAGGGGGACAGGGCGCCCCGGGGAGCTGTTTTTT. Amino acid sequence: CAWRGTGRPGELFF.

The chain employs TRBV4-2 and TRBJ1-1, with TRBD1 matching over 10 bases. This CDR3 comprises 14 residues. CDR1 and CDR2 (germline): LGHNA, YNFKEQ. V lost 4 bases and J lost 4; bases outside the gene matches: 3. In DNA form, the CDR3 reads TGTGCCAGCAGCCGGGGGACAGGGGCCACTGAAGCTTTCTTT. Residues: CASSRGTGATEAFF.

The gene calls are TRBV5-5 and TRBJ2-4, with TRBD2 matching 7 bases. The CDR3 spans 19 residues. V lost 3 bases, J lost 0 bases, and 15 bases stayed unmatched. In germline, CDR1 is SGHKS, CDR2 YYEKEE (reference sequence). CDR3 sequence: CASSSSGYAGEGAKNIQYF. The DNA of the CDR3 is TGTGCCAGCAGCTCCTCTGGTTACGCGGGGGAGGGAGCCAAAAACATTCAGTACTTC.

J is TRBJ1-4 and V is TRBV15; D remains unclear. The V gene's germline CDR1 is LNHNV and CDR2 YYDKDF (reference sequence). Between the trimmed V and J ends, which lost 3 bases and 8 bases, there was a span of 13 bases. The CDR3 consists of 14 residues. The chain's CDR3 is CATSSGYDGEKLFF. The CDR3 DNA follows: TGTGCCACCAGCAGTGGGTATGACGGGGAAAAACTGTTTTTT.

Relative to its sample, this clone is medium-sized (0.01 to 0.1%). V and J are TRBV6-1 and TRBJ2-7, with 10 positions matching TRBD1. This CDR3 comprises 16 residues. Germline CDR1 reads MNHNS; CDR2 reads SASEGT. The V and J ends lost 3 bases and 5 bases, in that order; junction bases with no gene match: 10. The CDR3 region is CASSDIPGQGFDEQYF. The CDR3 DNA sequence: TGTGCCAGCAGTGACATTCCGGGACAGGGGTTCGACGAGCAGTACTTC.